What follows are 25 T cell receptor beta chains derived from one specimen sequenced in a study of T cell responses to AZD1222 COVID-19 vaccine. Sequencing was performed with immunoSEQ multiplex PCR; in TCRdb, only in-frame clones are kept and a portion is missing. The profile covers about 94,000 clones, with 85% to 90% appearing a single time and about 12% taken by the ten largest. This sample comprised peripheral blood, obtained 28 days after the second AZD1222 dose. Receptor source: an adult who received the AZD1222 COVID-19 vaccine.

This chain joins TRBV15 and TRBJ1-4, with D unclear. CDR1 LNHNV and CDR2 YYDKDF come from the germline V gene (reference sequence). This CDR3 contains 16 residues. Trimming took off 1 base at V and 3 bases at J, with 12 bases between the two ends. The DNA of the CDR3 is TGTGCCACCAGCAGAGGTCGTCCTTTGTCTAATGAAAAACTGTTTTTT. It codes for CATSRGRPLSNEKLFF.

The J gene is TRBJ1-6, the V gene TRBV7-9; 8 nucleotides align to TRBD1. Germline loops: CDR1 SEHNR, CDR2 FQNEAQ (reference sequence). The CDR3 is 14 residues long. The trim removed 4 bases at V and 10 bases at J, leaving 6 bases unmatched. The CDR3 here is CASSSGQVASPLHF. The CDR3 DNA is TGTGCCAGCAGCTCGGGACAGGTAGCCTCACCCCTCCACTTT.

The chain combines TRBV19 with TRBJ2-3; TRBD2 agrees at 9 bases. The germline CDR1 and CDR2 sequences are LNHDA and SQIVND (reference sequence). CDR3 length equals 16 residues. The V gene end was trimmed by 7 bases and the J gene end by 2 bases; junction bases not matched to a gene: 10. The CDR3 DNA follows: TGTGCCAGTACCGATGGGGCGGGAGGGTACACAGATACGCAGTATTTT. Encoded protein: CASTDGAGGYTDTQYF.

In its sample, this clone was seen once. V and J are TRBV5-1 and TRBJ1-1; D ambiguous. There are 17 residues in the CDR3. Trimming took off 3 bases at V and 3 bases at J, with 21 bases between the two ends. Germline loops: CDR1 SGHRS, CDR2 YFSETQ. This CDR3 is CASSSGAGRIGDTEAFF. The CDR3 coding sequence is TGCGCCAGCAGCTCCGGTGCAGGAAGGATAGGAGACACTGAAGCTTTCTTT.

The chain joins TRBV5-1 to TRBJ2-7; D assignment may be TRBD1 or TRBD2 (5 bases each). This CDR3 contains 14 residues. CDR1 SGHRS and CDR2 YFSETQ come from the germline V gene. V was cut by 5 bases and J by 0 bases, with 12 bases left in between. CDR3 region: CASRGTVSSYEQYF. The CDR3 bases are TGCGCCAGCAGAGGGACCGTCAGCTCCTACGAGCAGTACTTC.

V and J are TRBV29-1 and TRBJ1-1; D ambiguous. V lost 7 bases, J lost 0 bases, and 18 bases lay in between. The CDR3 extends over 15 amino acids. Germline V CDR1 and CDR2: SQVTM, ANQGSEA. CDR3 loop: CSADANYAMNTEAFF. The CDR3 region has the DNA TGCAGCGCCGACGCCAACTACGCTATGAACACTGAAGCTTTCTTT.

This rearrangement joins TRBV5-8 to TRBJ1-1; tentatively, D is TRBD1 (5 bases). The CDR3 contains 13 residues. CDR1 and CDR2 (germline): SGHTS, YDEGEE. The V gene lost 5 bases and the J gene lost 3 bases, with 11 bases spanning the gap. The CDR3 protein is CASRRDRHTEAFF. For the CDR3, the DNA is TGTGCCAGCAGACGGGACCGCCACACTGAAGCTTTCTTT.

The V gene is TRBV19, the J gene TRBJ1-2; possible D gene TRBD1, 5 bases. Germline V gene lookup returns CDR1 LNHDA and CDR2 SQIVND (reference sequence). V lost 2 bases, J lost 7 bases, and 17 bases lay in between. The CDR3 has 15 amino acids. The CDR3 coding sequence is TGTGCCAGTAGTATAAGGGGACCATCGGCGGGTGGCTACACCTTC. This encodes CASSIRGPSAGGYTF.

The gene calls are TRBV7-9 and TRBJ1-1; D may be TRBD1 (6 bases). The CDR3 contains 15 residues. With 1 base removed from V and 1 base from J, the gap between germline ends came to 10 bases. The germline V gene encodes CDR1 SEHNR and CDR2 FQNEAQ (reference sequence). DNA for the CDR3: TGTGCCAGCAGCTTAGGAACAGGGACGAACACTGAAGCTTTCTTT. It codes for CASSLGTGTNTEAFF.

This chain uses TRBV2 with TRBJ1-1, with D perhaps matching TRBD1 (5 bases). Germline-derived CDR1 and CDR2 are SNHLY and FYNNEI. This CDR3 comprises 13 residues. Trimming stripped 8 bases from V and 3 bases from J, with 13 bases between. The CDR3 is CASVQGRHTEAFF. The CDR3 DNA sequence: TGTGCCAGCGTGCAGGGTAGGCACACTGAAGCTTTCTTT.

This chain uses TRBV9 with TRBJ1-2; a possible D gene is TRBD1 (6 bases). Germline V gives CDR1 SGDLS, CDR2 YYNGEE. Trimming left V 1 base short and J 6 bases short, with 13 bases between. This CDR3 has 14 amino acids. Written as DNA, the CDR3 is TGTGCCAGCAGCGTAACAGACAGGATCCATGGCTACACCTTC. This gives the protein CASSVTDRIHGYTF.

The chain joins TRBV15 to TRBJ2-6; possibly TRBD1 or TRBD2 for D (5 bases each). The CDR3 totals 14 residues. Between the trimmed V and J ends, which lost 8 bases and 0 bases, there was a span of 8 bases. CDR1 LNHNV and CDR2 YYDKDF come from the germline V gene (reference sequence). The CDR3 reads CATDGGSGANVLTF. Here the CDR3 DNA reads TGTGCCACCGATGGGGGCTCTGGGGCCAACGTCCTGACTTTC.

The chain links TRBV19 to TRBJ1-6; tentatively, D is TRBD1 (5 bases). The CDR3 is 13 residues long. V lost 7 bases, J lost 6 bases, and 10 bases lay in between. In germline, CDR1 is LNHDA, CDR2 SQIVND (reference sequence). CDR3 loop: CASTGTVNSPLHF. CDR3 bases: TGTGCCAGTACCGGGACGGTTAATTCACCCCTCCACTTT.

The chain links TRBV6-2 or TRBV6-3 to TRBJ2-1; D is ambiguous. The germline V gene encodes CDR1 MNHEY and CDR2 SVGEGT. The ends were cut back, 6 bases at V and 7 bases at J, with 10 bases in the middle. The length of the CDR3 is 12 residues. The chain's CDR3 is CASSRTVNEQFF. CDR3 nucleotide sequence: TGTGCCAGCAGCAGGACCGTGAATGAGCAGTTCTTC.

The J gene is TRBJ2-5, the V gene TRBV27; D possibly corresponds to TRBD2 (5 bases). Trimming took off 4 bases at V and 1 base at J, with 7 bases between the two ends. This CDR3 is 13 amino acids long. Germline V gene data show CDR1 as MNHEY and CDR2 as SMNVEV (reference sequence). As DNA, the CDR3 is TGTGCCAGCAGTTGGGCGGGCCAAGAGACCCAGTACTTC. This encodes CASSWAGQETQYF.

The chain employs TRBV7-9 and TRBJ1-6; 7 bases agree with TRBD1. V lost 4 bases and J lost 7; bases outside the gene matches: 10. The CDR3 has 16 amino acids. The germline V gene encodes CDR1 SEHNR and CDR2 FQNEAQ (reference sequence). CDR3 nucleotide sequence: TGTGCCAGCAGCTACGGGACAGTCTCCCCCAATTCACCCCTCCACTTT. It encodes CASSYGTVSPNSPLHF.

The chain recombines TRBV19 with TRBJ2-1, with 7 nucleotides matching TRBD1. V lost 6 bases, J lost 1 base, and 6 bases stayed unmatched. This CDR3 has 15 amino acids. Germline V gene sequence: CDR1 LNHDA, CDR2 SQIVND (reference sequence). The CDR3 DNA reads as TGTGCCAGTAGAAATCCGGGACAGTCCTACAATGAGCAGTTCTTC. It translates to CASRNPGQSYNEQFF. Looking up the rest from reference TRBV19 and TRBJ2-1 gives the full variable domain: DGGITQSPKYLFRKEGQNVTLSCEQNLNHDAMYWYRQDPGQGLRLIYYSQIVNDFQKGDIAEGYSVSREKKESFPLTVTSAQKNPTAFYLCASRNPGQSYNEQFFGPGTRLTVL.

The chain uses TRBV6-5 and TRBJ2-4; 9 bases match TRBD2. The trim removed 8 bases at V and 1 base at J, leaving 6 bases unmatched. This CDR3 has 15 amino acids. Germline CDR1 MNHEY, CDR2 SVGAGI. The CDR3: CASSAGGPAKNIQYF. CDR3 DNA: TGTGCCAGCTCGGCGGGAGGGCCGGCCAAAAACATTCAGTACTTC.

V gene TRBV14 combines with J gene TRBJ2-7, with 7 nucleotides matching TRBD1. In germline, CDR1 is SGHDN, CDR2 FVKESK. Trimming at V came to 1 base and at J to 3 bases, leaving 3 bases not matched to a gene. CDR3 length equals 14 residues. The CDR3 coding sequence is TGTGCCAGCAGCCAAGGCCACAGGGGCTACGAGCAGTACTTC. Protein sequence: CASSQGHRGYEQYF.

The chain employs TRBV19 and TRBJ1-4, with a tentative D call TRBD1 (5 bases). Germline CDR1 reads LNHDA; CDR2 reads SQIVND (reference sequence). Trimming pared 4 bases from V and 4 bases from J, leaving 13 bases between. This CDR3 region has 15 residues. The CDR3 nucleotides read TGTGCCAGTAGTACCACAGGATCCCATAATGAAAAACTGTTTTTT. It yields the protein CASSTTGSHNEKLFF. Looking up the rest from reference TRBV19 and TRBJ1-4 gives the full variable domain: DGGITQSPKYLFRKEGQNVTLSCEQNLNHDAMYWYRQDPGQGLRLIYYSQIVNDFQKGDIAEGYSVSREKKESFPLTVTSAQKNPTAFYLCASSTTGSHNEKLFFGSGTQLSVL.

Note on this clone: This sequence may be a read error, since a much larger clone differs from it by one base. The rearrangement joins TRBV7-8 to TRBJ2-7, with D perhaps matching TRBD1 (7 bases). The CDR3 is 14 amino acids. With 5 bases removed from V and 6 bases from J, the gap between germline ends came to 17 bases. Germline-derived CDR1 and CDR2 are SGHVS and FQNEAQ. CDR3 in amino acids: CASSPAGTVSEQYF. The CDR3, as DNA: TGTGCCAGCAGCCCCGCGGGGACAGTCAGCGAGCAGTACTTC.

This chain connects TRBV19 to TRBJ2-2, with 7 bases identical to TRBD2. Unmatched junction bases numbered 10, after V lost 9 bases and J lost 6 bases. CDR1 and CDR2 (germline): LNHDA, SQIVND (reference sequence). CDR3 length: 14 amino acids. The CDR3 DNA is TGTGCCAGCTGGACTAGGAGGGGTTCCGGGGAGCTGTTTTTT. Translating it yields CASWTRRGSGELFF.

Within the sample, this clone is large (0.1 to 1%). V and J are TRBV30 and TRBJ1-2, with D perhaps matching TRBD1 (6 bases). Germline CDR1 reads GTSNPN; CDR2 reads SVGIG (reference sequence). V was trimmed by 8 bases and J by 8 bases, leaving 18 bases between them. This CDR3 has 12 residues. Here the CDR3 reads CAGDGPGTGYTF. The CDR3 DNA is TGTGCCGGGGACGGTCCCGGGACAGGCTACACCTTC.

The genes are TRBV9 and TRBJ2-2, with 7 positions matching TRBD1. The V gene's germline CDR1 is SGDLS and CDR2 YYNGEE. CDR3 length: 16 amino acids. The ends lost 3 bases at V and 0 bases at J; junction bases unmatched: 5. This CDR3 is CASSATTGTNTGELFF. CDR3 coding DNA: TGTGCCAGCAGCGCCACGACAGGGACGAACACCGGGGAGCTGTTTTTT.

The chain has TRBV9 and TRBJ1-5; a weak D match, TRBD1 (6 bases). Germline CDR1 reads SGDLS; CDR2 reads YYNGEE. With 4 bases removed from V and 7 bases from J, the gap between germline ends came to 15 bases. The CDR3 sequence is 14 residues long. The DNA for the CDR3 is TGTGCCAGCAGCTTCAGGGGAATTGGGCAGCCCCAGCATTTT. Protein sequence: CASSFRGIGQPQHF.